This T cell receptor beta chain was profiled in a study of T-cell memory formation after mild COVID-19 (dated by TCRdb to the early 2020s). About the study as a whole: TCR sequence clusters from the two donors were largely donor specific. In a couple of donors, T-cell clones that expanded and contracted after mild COVID-19 were followed by sequencing TCRalpha and TCRbeta repertoires longitudinally. The cohort was made up of two young adult volunteers, one female and one male, who were previously healthy. What the work shows at the level of the full study, not this receptor alone: The detection of some responding clones in pre-infection memory suggests that pre-existing cross-reactive memory T cells joined the SARS-CoV-2 response. Whether the second-wave clones peaking on day 37 were SARS-CoV-2 specific was not confirmed. Only two mild cases were covered by the study, and larger cohorts that include severe cases with pre-infection samples were considered necessary. Contracting CD4+ clones appeared mostly in the CM and EM memory subsets, whereas CD8+ clones were enriched in EMRA. Clones that contracted from day 15 to 85 showed balanced CD4/CD8 phenotypes, whereas a second wave of clones that expanded from day 15 to 37 leaned towards CD4+.

The data were produced on an Illumina NovaSeq 6000. TCRalpha and TCRbeta cDNA libraries were constructed by 5'RACE with constant-segment primers, with sample barcodes and unique molecular identifiers being introduced. Trizol reagent was used to extract RNA from every sample. Amplification of the libraries took two PCR steps, and the second step added a second sample barcode plus Illumina TruSeq adapters. The libraries were sequenced on an Illumina NovaSeq using 2 x 150 bp paired-end reads. The study's own analysis went as follows. Reads were demultiplexed and collapsed into UMI-guided consensus sequences with migec v1.2.7. Using mixcr v2.1.11, UMI consensuses were aligned to TRA and TRB V and J templates and then assembled into clonotypes. Expanded or contracted clonotypes were those called significant by both edgeR and NoisET, with noise models trained on biological replicates. edgeR calls used a false discovery rate-adjusted p below 0.01 and a log2 fold-change threshold of 1. As an exploratory analysis of dynamics, max-normalized trajectories of the 1000 most abundant clonotypes were examined with PCA combined with hierarchical clustering. The CD4 or CD8 phenotype of responding clones was assigned using the separately sequenced CD4+ and CD8+ repertoires. Clones were called with MiXCR by TCRdb after fastp trimmed the public reads at Q25, and only in-frame beta chains were retained. Entries are consolidated by CDR3 protein sequence, retaining the most common genes and DNA. TCRdb assigned the V and J calls; the authors' analysis was not used. The table for this sample lists roughly 150,000 distinct CDR3 sequences; approximately 14% of them were counted only once. The top ten hold over 12% of the sample.

Ficoll-Paque density gradient centrifugation was used to isolate PBMCs. As regards this clonotype: Its target antigen remains unknown. Per-nucleotide qualities are absent, and no much larger clonotype sits a single base away.

The germline V end is reduced by 1 base and the J end by 5 bases; junction bases left unmatched: 4. The germline V gene (reference sequence) sets CDR1 to SEHNR and CDR2 to FQNEAQ. Reading from cysteine to phenylalanine, the CDR3 counts 15 amino acids. The CDR3 DNA has 45 bases and is translated from base 1. Input material: PBMCs or a T cell subset sorted from them (not recorded which). The receptor was isolated from an adult woman who had mild COVID-19 (a few samples of this study predate the infection). The sample titles of this study are shuffled in the database, so cell type and time point are left out; the donor was told from shared clones. The sequence joins TRBV7-9 to TRBJ2-3; the central 9 bases match TRBD1. The nucleotides read TGTGCCAGCAGCTTAGGGGACAGGGCACGAGATACGCAGTATTTT. Translated, this gives CASSLGDRARDTQYF.